The source of this T cell receptor (beta chain) is a study of blood T cell repertoires in COVID-19. Background on the study: T cells, B-cell-depleted T cells, or PBMCs supplied cDNA or gDNA.

The protocol was immunoSEQ multiplex PCR, while the TCRdb copy is restricted to in-frame clones and leaves out a portion. The sample records about 210,000 clones, 80% to 90% being singletons. The germline V and J ends were trimmed by 0 bases and 5 bases, with 17 bases remaining between them. CDR3 length: 17 amino acids. Looked up from germline, CDR1 is KGHDR and CDR2 is SFDVKD. The chain combines TRBV24-1 with TRBJ2-3, with TRBD1 as a possible D gene (5 bases). This clonotype was sampled from a man aged 50-60 years with active or convalescent COVID-19. The sample taken for sequencing was peripheral blood. The CDR3 nucleotides are TGTGCCACCAGTGATTTGCCAGGGCAGGTTAATGGAGATACGCAGTATTTT. The encoded protein is CATSDLPGQVNGDTQYF.